The rows below give T cell receptor beta chains drawn from one sample of a study of blood T cell repertoires in COVID-19. The data were produced by immunoSEQ multiplex PCR, yet TCRdb's version contains in-frame clones alone and is incomplete. The data hold roughly 160,000 clones, with over 80% observed a single time. The sequenced sample was peripheral blood. The receptors stem from a woman in her sixties or seventies who had recovered from COVID-19. The CDR3 runs from the conserved cysteine through the conserved F or W. The D gene is left open where the match is weak. Clone size appears in some rows only: once, few, many, or a class for an expanded clone.

abundance,j_gene,d_gene,v_gene,CDR3aa,CDR3nt
NA,TRBJ1-2,NA,TRBV11-2,CASSLAGARNYGYTF,TGTGCCAGCAGCTTAGCAGGGGCTCGGAACTATGGCTACACCTTC
NA,TRBJ2-1,NA,TRBV5-1,CASSLPRLGPYNEQFF,TGCGCCAGCAGCCTGCCGAGACTGGGGCCGTACAATGAGCAGTTCTTC
NA,TRBJ2-5,NA,TRBV24-1,CATSDKQGLQETQYF,TGTGCCACCAGTGATAAGCAGGGACTGCAAGAGACCCAGTACTTC
NA,TRBJ2-7,TRBD1,TRBV3-1/TRBV3-2,CASSQDPTGIEQYF,TGTGCCAGCAGCCAAGACCCGACAGGGATTGAGCAGTACTTC
NA,TRBJ1-5,TRBD1,TRBV24-1,CATSDNRGPGNQPQHF,TGTGCCACCAGTGATAACAGGGGGCCAGGCAATCAGCCCCAGCATTTT
NA,TRBJ1-1,NA,TRBV6-1,CASSDYGNAVEAFF,TGTGCCAGCAGTGATTACGGCAACGCGGTTGAAGCTTTCTTT
NA,TRBJ2-7,NA,TRBV3-1/TRBV3-2,CASSQGTVVSYEQYF,TGTGCCAGCAGCCAAGGGACAGTGGTTTCCTACGAGCAGTACTTC
NA,TRBJ1-5,NA,TRBV18,CASSPQSRGNQPQHF,TGTGCCAGCTCACCACAATCCAGGGGCAATCAGCCCCAGCATTTT
NA,TRBJ2-5,NA,TRBV19,CASSIRRGIEETQYF,TGTGCCAGTAGTATTAGGAGGGGAATAGAAGAGACCCAGTACTTC
NA,TRBJ1-5,NA,TRBV10-3,CAISESYRGSNQPQHF,TGTGCCATCAGTGAGTCGTATAGGGGGAGCAATCAGCCCCAGCATTTT
once,TRBJ2-5,NA,TRBV7-9,CASSFRQHQETQYF,TGTGCCAGCAGCTTCAGGCAGCACCAAGAGACCCAGTACTTC
once,TRBJ2-4,TRBD1,TRBV25-1,CASSDHRGLGNIQYF,TGTGCCAGCAGTGATCACAGGGGGCTCGGAAACATTCAGTACTTC
NA,TRBJ2-5,NA,TRBV4-3,CASSQTGTGGETQYF,TGCGCCAGCAGCCAGACCGGGACTGGGGGGGAGACCCAGTACTTC
NA,TRBJ1-1,NA,TRBV10-3,CAISDLQVLSAFF,TGTGCCATCAGTGACCTACAGGTCCTGTCGGCTTTCTTT
NA,TRBJ1-6,NA,TRBV2,CASRGPGHTDSPLHF,TGTGCCAGCAGGGGACCGGGACATACGGATTCACCCCTCCACTTT
NA,TRBJ2-6,NA,TRBV3-1/TRBV3-2,CASSPRGSGANVLTF,TGTGCCAGCAGCCCGCGGGGCTCTGGGGCCAACGTCCTGACCTTC
once,TRBJ1-1,NA,TRBV11-2,CASSLDLRGEAFF,TGTGCCAGCAGCTTAGATCTACGGGGTGAAGCTTTCTTT
NA,TRBJ2-7,TRBD1,TRBV19,CASSGTGKNEQYF,TGTGCCAGTAGCGGGACAGGTAAAAACGAGCAGTACTTC
NA,TRBJ1-1,NA,TRBV24-1,CATRKTGDSEAFF,TGTGCCACCAGAAAAACAGGTGACTCTGAAGCTTTCTTT
once,TRBJ2-7,NA,TRBV3-1/TRBV3-2,CASSQGPLGTEQYF,TGTGCCAGCAGCCAGGGCCCACTAGGTACCGAGCAGTACTTC
NA,TRBJ2-6,NA,TRBV19,CASSLPPSNVLTF,TGTGCCAGTAGTCTCCCCCCTTCCAACGTCCTGACTTTC
once,TRBJ2-6,NA,TRBV5-6,CASSLAPPGSSGANVLTF,TGTGCCAGCAGCTTGGCACCACCCGGTAGCTCTGGGGCCAACGTCCTGACTTTC
NA,TRBJ1-5,NA,TRBV6-1,CASSEGGTPQHF,TGTGCCAGCAGTGAAGGGGGGACTCCCCAGCATTTT
NA,TRBJ2-5,NA,TRBV7-2,CASSSRTQETQYF,TGTGCCAGCAGCTCTAGGACACAAGAGACCCAGTACTTC
NA,TRBJ2-1,NA,TRBV5-1,CASSLGRVGGEEQFF,TGCGCCAGCAGCTTGGGGAGGGTTGGAGGTGAGGAGCAGTTCTTC
NA,TRBJ2-5,TRBD1,TRBV12-3/TRBV12-4,CASRPGTAETQYF,TGTGCCAGCAGACCCGGGACAGCGGAGACCCAGTACTTC
NA,TRBJ1-1,NA,TRBV19,CASSIDLFWNTEAFF,TGTGCCAGTAGTATAGATCTATTTTGGAACACTGAAGCTTTCTTT
NA,TRBJ1-2,NA,TRBV7-9,CASSPGSVQGYTF,TGTGCCAGCAGCCCCGGGAGCGTACAGGGCTACACCTTC
NA,TRBJ2-5,TRBD2,TRBV6-5,CASSYSGTSFETQYF,TGTGCCAGCAGTTACTCAGGGACTAGCTTTGAGACCCAGTACTTC
NA,TRBJ2-1,NA,TRBV2,CASSEQGGIDEQFF,TGTGCCAGCAGTGAGCAGGGGGGTATTGATGAGCAGTTCTTC
NA,TRBJ2-2,NA,TRBV27,CASSPTDTALSQLFF,TGTGCCAGCAGTCCAACGGACACCGCTTTGAGTCAGCTGTTTTTT
NA,TRBJ1-1,NA,TRBV5-4,CASSLAYTSGNTEAFF,TGTGCCAGCAGCTTGGCCTATACGAGTGGGAACACTGAAGCTTTCTTT
NA,TRBJ1-1,NA,TRBV28,CASSPVYEGVGFF,TGTGCCAGCAGCCCCGTGTATGAGGGCGTGGGTTTCTTT
NA,TRBJ1-4,NA,TRBV7-9,CASSWRSATNEKLFF,TGTGCCAGCAGCTGGAGGTCAGCAACTAATGAAAAACTGTTTTTT
NA,TRBJ2-7,TRBD2,TRBV18,CASSLAIAGGQNEQYF,TGTGCCAGCTCACTAGCTATAGCGGGGGGGCAGAACGAGCAGTACTTC
NA,TRBJ2-3,TRBD2,TRBV3-1/TRBV3-2,CASSPWTSGANLYTDTQYF,TGTGCCAGCAGCCCCTGGACTAGCGGGGCAAACCTCTACACAGATACGCAGTATTTT
NA,TRBJ2-1,TRBD2,TRBV13,CASSLTKLAGGGNEQFF,TGTGCCAGCAGCCTAACTAAATTGGCGGGGGGAGGGAATGAGCAGTTCTTC
NA,TRBJ1-1,NA,TRBV6-5,CASKPPMNTEAFF,TGTGCCAGCAAGCCGCCAATGAACACTGAAGCTTTCTTT
NA,TRBJ1-3,TRBD1,TRBV9,CASSPSPGQGENTIYF,TGTGCCAGCAGCCCCTCGCCGGGACAGGGGGAAAACACCATATATTTT
NA,TRBJ1-2,TRBD1,TRBV2,CASSVGGNYGYTF,TGTGCCAGCAGTGTAGGGGGCAACTATGGCTACACCTTC
NA,TRBJ1-1,NA,TRBV18,CASSQSSGTEAFF,TGTGCCAGCTCACAGTCAAGCGGGACTGAAGCTTTCTTT
NA,TRBJ2-7,NA,TRBV5-1,CASSSDPLGGIYEQYF,TGCGCCAGCAGCTCTGACCCCCTGGGGGGTATCTACGAGCAGTACTTC
once,TRBJ2-1,NA,TRBV5-5,CASSLALQLPYNEQFF,TGTGCCAGCAGCTTGGCCTTACAGTTGCCTTACAATGAGCAGTTCTTC
once,TRBJ1-1,TRBD1,TRBV27,CASTPAGTGVLVAFF,TGTGCCAGCACCCCAGCCGGGACAGGGGTATTAGTAGCTTTCTTT
NA,TRBJ1-2,NA,TRBV5-1,CASSRVPEEYGYTF,TGCGCCAGCAGCCGAGTCCCAGAGGAGTATGGCTACACCTTC
NA,TRBJ1-1,NA,TRBV6-6,CASSYRGTDTEAFF,TGTGCCAGCAGTTATCGGGGGACTGACACTGAAGCTTTCTTT
NA,TRBJ1-2,NA,TRBV5-4,CASSLASLPFYGYTF,TGTGCCAGCAGCTTAGCGTCCCTGCCCTTCTATGGCTACACCTTC
NA,TRBJ2-5,TRBD1,TRBV5-6,CASSAQGAAKTQYF,TGTGCCAGCAGCGCGCAGGGGGCAGCGAAGACCCAGTACTTC
NA,TRBJ2-5,NA,TRBV24-1,CATSDPTAQETQYF,TGTGCCACCAGTGATCCGACAGCCCAAGAGACCCAGTACTTC
few,TRBJ2-1,NA,TRBV7-8,CASSLDGTGRRSYNEQFF,TGTGCCAGCAGCTTAGACGGAACAGGGAGAAGGTCCTACAATGAGCAGTTCTTC
NA,TRBJ2-1,NA,TRBV24-1,CATSELGGVYNEQFF,TGTGCCACCAGTGAACTAGGGGGAGTATACAATGAGCAGTTCTTC
NA,TRBJ2-7,TRBD2,TRBV5-1,CASSSSGGTSYEQYF,TGCGCCAGCAGCTCTAGCGGGGGGACTTCCTACGAGCAGTACTTC
NA,TRBJ2-7,NA,TRBV28,CASRTSNEQYF,TGTGCCAGCAGGACTAGTAACGAGCAGTACTTC
NA,TRBJ2-1,TRBD2,TRBV6-1,CASTELAGAHNEQFF,TGTGCCAGCACTGAACTAGCGGGGGCCCACAATGAGCAGTTCTTC
few,TRBJ2-3,NA,TRBV3-1/TRBV3-2,CASSQDGKGLADTQYF,TGTGCCAGCAGCCAAGACGGAAAGGGATTAGCGGATACGCAGTATTTT